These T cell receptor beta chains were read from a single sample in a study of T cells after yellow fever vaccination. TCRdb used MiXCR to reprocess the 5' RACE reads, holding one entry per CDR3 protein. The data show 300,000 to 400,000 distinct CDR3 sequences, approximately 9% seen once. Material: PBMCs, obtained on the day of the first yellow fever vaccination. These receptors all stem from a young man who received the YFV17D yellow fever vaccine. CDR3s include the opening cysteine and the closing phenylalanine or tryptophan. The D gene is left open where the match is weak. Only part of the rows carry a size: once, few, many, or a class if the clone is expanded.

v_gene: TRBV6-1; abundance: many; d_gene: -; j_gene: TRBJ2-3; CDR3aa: CASRRTFGTDTQYF; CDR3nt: TGTGCCAGCAGGCGGACTTTCGGCACAGATACGCAGTATTTT
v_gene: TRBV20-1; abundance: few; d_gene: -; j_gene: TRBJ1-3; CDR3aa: CSATLQSSGNTIYF; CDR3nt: TGCAGTGCTACCCTACAGAGCTCTGGAAACACCATATATTTT
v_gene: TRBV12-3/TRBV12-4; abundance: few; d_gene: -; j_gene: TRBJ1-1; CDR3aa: CASSPKGRATNTEAFF; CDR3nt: TGTGCCAGCAGCCCCAAGGGGAGGGCAACGAACACTGAAGCTTTCTTT
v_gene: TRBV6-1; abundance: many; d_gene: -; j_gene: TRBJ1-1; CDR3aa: CASSTTSTANTEAFF; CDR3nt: TGTGCCAGCAGTACCACTAGTACGGCGAACACTGAAGCTTTCTTT
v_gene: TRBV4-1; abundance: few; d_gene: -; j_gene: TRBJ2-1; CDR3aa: CASSHEGQLEFF; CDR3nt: TGCGCCAGCAGTCACGAAGGCCAGTTGGAGTTCTTC
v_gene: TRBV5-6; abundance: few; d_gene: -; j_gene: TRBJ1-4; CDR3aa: CASSLEGRKLFF; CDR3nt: TGTGCCAGCAGCTTGGAGGGACGGAAACTGTTTTTT
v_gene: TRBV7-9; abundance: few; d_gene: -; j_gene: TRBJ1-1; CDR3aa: CASGIKQTEAFF; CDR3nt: TGTGCCAGCGGGATAAAGCAAACTGAAGCTTTCTTT
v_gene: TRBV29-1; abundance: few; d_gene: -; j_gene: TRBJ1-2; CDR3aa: CSVEDHSGGTNYGYTF; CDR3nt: TGCAGCGTTGAAGATCATTCGGGAGGGACGAACTATGGCTACACCTTC
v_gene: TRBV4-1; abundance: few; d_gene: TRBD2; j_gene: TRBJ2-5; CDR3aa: CASSQEVLAGRETQYF; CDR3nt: TGCGCCAGCAGCCAAGAGGTACTAGCGGGGCGGGAGACCCAGTACTTC
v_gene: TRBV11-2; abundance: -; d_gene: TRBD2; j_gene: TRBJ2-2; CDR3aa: CASNSKRGGTGELFF; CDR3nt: TGTGCCAGCAACTCGAAGCGGGGCGGAACCGGGGAGCTGTTTTTT
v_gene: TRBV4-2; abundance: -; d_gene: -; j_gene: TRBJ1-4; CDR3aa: CASSLTGQIANEKLFF; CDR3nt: TGTGCCAGCAGCCTCACCGGACAGATCGCTAATGAAAAACTGTTTTTT
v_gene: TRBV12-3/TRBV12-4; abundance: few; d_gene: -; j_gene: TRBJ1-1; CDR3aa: CASSSDGTEAFF; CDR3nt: TGTGCCAGCTCCTCAGATGGCACTGAAGCTTTCTTT
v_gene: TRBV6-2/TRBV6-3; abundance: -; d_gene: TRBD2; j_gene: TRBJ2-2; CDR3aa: CASSYSRIDGRSNTGELFF; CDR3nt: TGTGCCAGCAGTTACTCCCGAATCGACGGGAGGTCAAACACCGGGGAGCTGTTTTTT
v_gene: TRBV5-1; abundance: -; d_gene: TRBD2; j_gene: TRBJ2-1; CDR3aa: CASSPHGTSGGLNEQFF; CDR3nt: TGCGCCAGCAGCCCCCATGGGACTAGCGGGGGCCTCAATGAGCAGTTCTTC
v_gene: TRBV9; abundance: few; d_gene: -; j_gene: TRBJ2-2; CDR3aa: CASSVVPDTGELFF; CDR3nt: TGTGCCAGCAGCGTAGTGCCCGACACCGGGGAGCTGTTTTTT
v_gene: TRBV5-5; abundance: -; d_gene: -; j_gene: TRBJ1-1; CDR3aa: CASSLAYFGGWGTEAFF; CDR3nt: TGTGCCAGCAGCTTGGCTTACTTTGGGGGCTGGGGCACTGAAGCTTTCTTT
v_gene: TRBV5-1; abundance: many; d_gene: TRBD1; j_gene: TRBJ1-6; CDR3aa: CASSPRWTGSYNSPLHF; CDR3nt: TGCGCCAGCAGCCCGAGGTGGACAGGCTCCTATAATTCACCCCTCCACTTT
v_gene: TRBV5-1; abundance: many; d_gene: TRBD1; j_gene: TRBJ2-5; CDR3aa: CASSSQTGIQETQYF; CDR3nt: TGCGCCAGCAGCTCTCAGACAGGGATACAAGAGACCCAGTACTTC
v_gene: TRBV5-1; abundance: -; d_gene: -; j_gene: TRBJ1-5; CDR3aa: CASSVEGGNQPQHF; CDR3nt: TGCGCCAGCAGCGTGGAAGGGGGTAATCAGCCCCAGCATTTT
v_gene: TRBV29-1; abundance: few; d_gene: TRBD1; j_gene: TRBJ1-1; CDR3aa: CSVGWDRGNEAFF; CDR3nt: TGCAGCGTTGGTTGGGACAGGGGGAATGAAGCTTTCTTT
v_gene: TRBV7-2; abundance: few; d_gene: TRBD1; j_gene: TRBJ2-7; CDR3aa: CASSLRGGSSYEQYF; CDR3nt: TGTGCCAGCAGCTTACGAGGGGGCAGCTCCTACGAGCAGTACTTC
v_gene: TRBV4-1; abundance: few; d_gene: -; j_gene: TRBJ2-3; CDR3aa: CASSPFLRGDPTDTQYF; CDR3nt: TGCGCCAGCAGCCCCTTTTTAAGAGGGGACCCCACAGATACGCAGTATTTT
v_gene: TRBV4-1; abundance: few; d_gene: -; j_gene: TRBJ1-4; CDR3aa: CASSQVGQAEKLFF; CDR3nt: TGCGCCAGCAGCCAAGTCGGGCAGGCCGAAAAACTGTTTTTT
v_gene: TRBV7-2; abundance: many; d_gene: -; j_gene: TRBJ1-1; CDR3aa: CASSSQGITEAFF; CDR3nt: TGTGCCAGCAGTTCACAGGGTATCACTGAAGCTTTCTTT
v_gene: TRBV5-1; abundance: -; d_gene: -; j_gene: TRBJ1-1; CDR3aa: CASSSSGQKNTEAFF; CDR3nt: TGCGCCAGCAGCAGCTCCGGGCAGAAGAACACTGAAGCTTTCTTT
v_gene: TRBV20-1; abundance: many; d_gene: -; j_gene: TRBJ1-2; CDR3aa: CSGQPSSHYGYTF; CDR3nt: TGCAGTGGACAACCATCCTCCCACTATGGCTACACCTTC
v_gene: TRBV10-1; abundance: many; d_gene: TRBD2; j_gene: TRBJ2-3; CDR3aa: CASSQAGGPVDTQYF; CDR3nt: TGCGCCAGCAGTCAAGCGGGGGGGCCGGTAGATACGCAGTATTTT
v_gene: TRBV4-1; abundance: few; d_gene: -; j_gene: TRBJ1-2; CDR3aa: CASSPQVMGRDGYTF; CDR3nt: TGCGCCAGCAGCCCTCAGGTGATGGGGCGGGATGGCTACACCTTC
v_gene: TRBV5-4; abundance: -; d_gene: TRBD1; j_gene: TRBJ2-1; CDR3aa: CASSLLKGAFLNEQFF; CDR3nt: TGTGCCAGCAGCTTGCTCAAGGGGGCCTTTCTCAATGAGCAGTTCTTC
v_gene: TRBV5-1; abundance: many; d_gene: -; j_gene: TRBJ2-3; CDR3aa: CASSSRGETDTQYF; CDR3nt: TGCGCCAGCAGCTCCCGGGGTGAGACAGATACGCAGTATTTT
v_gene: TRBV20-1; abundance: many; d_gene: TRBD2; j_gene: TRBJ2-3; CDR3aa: CSARNPSGVADTQYF; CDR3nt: TGCAGTGCTAGGAACCCTAGCGGGGTAGCAGATACGCAGTATTTT
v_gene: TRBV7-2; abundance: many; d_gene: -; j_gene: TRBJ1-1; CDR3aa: CASSPGPNTEAFF; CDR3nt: TGTGCCAGCAGTCCAGGCCCTAACACTGAAGCTTTCTTT
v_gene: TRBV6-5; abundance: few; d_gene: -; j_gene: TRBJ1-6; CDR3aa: CASSYWAGDHNSPLHF; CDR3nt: TGTGCCAGCAGTTACTGGGCAGGGGATCATAATTCACCCCTCCACTTT
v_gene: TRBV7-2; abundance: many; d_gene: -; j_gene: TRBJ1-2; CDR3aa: CASSLVTLDYGYTF; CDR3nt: TGTGCCAGCAGCTTAGTCACCTTAGACTATGGCTACACCTTC
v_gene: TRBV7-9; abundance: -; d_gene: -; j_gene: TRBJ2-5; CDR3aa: CASSHRSLEETQYF; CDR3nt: TGTGCCAGCAGCCACCGCTCCCTAGAAGAGACCCAGTACTTC
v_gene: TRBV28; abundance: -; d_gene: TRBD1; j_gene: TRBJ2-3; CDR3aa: CASSWGQGADTQYF; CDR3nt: TGTGCCAGCAGTTGGGGACAGGGCGCAGATACGCAGTATTTT
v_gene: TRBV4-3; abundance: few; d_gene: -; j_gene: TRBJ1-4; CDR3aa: CASSQEHRILGNEKLFF; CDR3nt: TGCGCCAGCAGCCAAGAACATCGCATACTGGGGAACGAAAAACTGTTTTTT
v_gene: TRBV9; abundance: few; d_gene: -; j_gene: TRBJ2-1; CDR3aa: CASSVRGGAVYNEQFF; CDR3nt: TGTGCCAGCAGCGTCCGAGGGGGGGCAGTCTACAATGAGCAGTTCTTC
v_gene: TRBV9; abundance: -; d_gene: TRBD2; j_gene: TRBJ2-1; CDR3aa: CASSVVGGAVYNEQFF; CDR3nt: TGTGCCAGCAGCGTAGTGGGAGGGGCAGTTTACAATGAGCAGTTCTTC
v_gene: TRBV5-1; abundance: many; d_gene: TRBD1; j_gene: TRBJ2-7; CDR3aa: CASSFTGTGSYEQYF; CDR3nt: TGCGCCAGCAGCTTTACCGGGACAGGGTCCTACGAGCAGTACTTC
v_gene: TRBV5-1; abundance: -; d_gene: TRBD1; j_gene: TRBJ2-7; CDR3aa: CASSSTGGTYEQYF; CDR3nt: TGCGCCAGCAGCTCGACAGGGGGAACCTACGAGCAGTACTTC